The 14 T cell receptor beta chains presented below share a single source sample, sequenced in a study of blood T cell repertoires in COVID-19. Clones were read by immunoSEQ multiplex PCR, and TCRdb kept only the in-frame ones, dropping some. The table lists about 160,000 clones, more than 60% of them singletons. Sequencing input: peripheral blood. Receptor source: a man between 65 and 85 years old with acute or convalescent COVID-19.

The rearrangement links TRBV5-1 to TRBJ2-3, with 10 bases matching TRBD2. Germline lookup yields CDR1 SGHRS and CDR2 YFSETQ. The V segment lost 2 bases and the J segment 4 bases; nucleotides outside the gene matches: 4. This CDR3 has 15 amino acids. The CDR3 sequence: CASSFSGGDADTQYF. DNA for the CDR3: TGCGCCAGCAGCTTCAGCGGGGGGGATGCAGATACGCAGTATTTT.

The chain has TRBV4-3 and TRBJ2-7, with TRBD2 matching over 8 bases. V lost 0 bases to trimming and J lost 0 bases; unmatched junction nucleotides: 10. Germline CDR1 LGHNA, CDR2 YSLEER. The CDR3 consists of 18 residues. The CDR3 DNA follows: TGCGCCAGCAGCCAAGATAGCTTTCTAGCGGGTAGCTCCTACGAGCAGTACTTC. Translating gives CASSQDSFLAGSSYEQYF.

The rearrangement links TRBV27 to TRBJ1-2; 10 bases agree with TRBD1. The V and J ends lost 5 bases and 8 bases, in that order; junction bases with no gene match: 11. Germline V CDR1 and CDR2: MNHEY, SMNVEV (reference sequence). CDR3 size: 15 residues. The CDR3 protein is CASSPIPDRGRGYTF. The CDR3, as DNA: TGTGCCAGCAGTCCAATCCCGGACAGGGGGAGAGGCTACACCTTC.

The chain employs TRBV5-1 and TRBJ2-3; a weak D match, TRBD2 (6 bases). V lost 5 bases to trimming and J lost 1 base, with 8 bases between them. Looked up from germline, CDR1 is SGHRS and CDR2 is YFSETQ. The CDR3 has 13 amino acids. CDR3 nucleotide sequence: TGCGCCAGCAGTCCTAGCGGCACAGATACGCAGTATTTT. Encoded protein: CASSPSGTDTQYF.

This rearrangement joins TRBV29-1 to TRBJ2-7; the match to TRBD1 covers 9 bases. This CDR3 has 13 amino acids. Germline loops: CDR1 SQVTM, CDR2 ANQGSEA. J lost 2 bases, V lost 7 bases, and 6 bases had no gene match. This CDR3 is CSAGTGRTYEQYF. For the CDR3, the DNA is TGCAGCGCCGGGACAGGGAGGACCTACGAGCAGTACTTC.

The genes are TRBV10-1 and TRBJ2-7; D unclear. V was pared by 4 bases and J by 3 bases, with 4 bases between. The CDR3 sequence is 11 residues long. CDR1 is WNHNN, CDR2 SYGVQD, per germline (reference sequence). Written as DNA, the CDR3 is TGCGCCAGCAGTGGAGGCTACGAGCAGTACTTC. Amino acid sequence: CASSGGYEQYF.

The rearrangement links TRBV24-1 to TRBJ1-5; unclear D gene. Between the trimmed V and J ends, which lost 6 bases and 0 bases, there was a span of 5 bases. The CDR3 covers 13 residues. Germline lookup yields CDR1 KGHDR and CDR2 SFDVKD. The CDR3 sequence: CATSRDSNQPQHF. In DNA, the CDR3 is TGTGCCACCAGTAGAGATAGCAATCAGCCCCAGCATTTT.

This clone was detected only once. The CDR3 region is CSVEDQDISYNEQFF. DNA for the CDR3: TGCAGCGTTGAAGATCAGGACATCTCCTACAATGAGCAGTTCTTC. V and J are TRBV29-1 and TRBJ2-1; D may be TRBD1 (5 bases). CDR3 size: 15 residues. Germline V gene data show CDR1 as SQVTM and CDR2 as ANQGSEA. V dropped 0 bases and J dropped 0 bases, with 9 bases sitting between them.

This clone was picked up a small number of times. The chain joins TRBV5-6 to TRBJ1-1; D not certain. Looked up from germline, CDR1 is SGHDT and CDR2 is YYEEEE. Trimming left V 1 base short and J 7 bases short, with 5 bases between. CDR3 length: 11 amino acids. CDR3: CASSLSGEAFF. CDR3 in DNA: TGTGCCAGCAGCTTGTCCGGTGAAGCTTTCTTT.

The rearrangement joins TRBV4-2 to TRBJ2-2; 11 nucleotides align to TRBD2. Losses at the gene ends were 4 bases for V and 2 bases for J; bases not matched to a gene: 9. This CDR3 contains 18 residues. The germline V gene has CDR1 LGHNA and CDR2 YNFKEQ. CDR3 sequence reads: CASSPKLLAGANTGELFF. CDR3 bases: TGTGCCAGCAGCCCAAAGTTACTAGCGGGAGCCAACACCGGGGAGCTGTTTTTT.

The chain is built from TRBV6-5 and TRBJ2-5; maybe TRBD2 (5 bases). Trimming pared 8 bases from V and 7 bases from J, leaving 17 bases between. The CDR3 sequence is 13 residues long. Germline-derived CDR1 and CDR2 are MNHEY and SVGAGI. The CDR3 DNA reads TGTGCCAGCGGATCAAGAGGCCGGGGGACCCAGTACTTC. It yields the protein CASGSRGRGTQYF.

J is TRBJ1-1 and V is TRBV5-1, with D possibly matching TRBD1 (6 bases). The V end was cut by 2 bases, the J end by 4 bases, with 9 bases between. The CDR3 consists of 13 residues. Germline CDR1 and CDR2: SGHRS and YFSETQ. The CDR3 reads CASSFTGSTEAFF. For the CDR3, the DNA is TGCGCCAGCAGCTTCACAGGGTCCACTGAAGCTTTCTTT.

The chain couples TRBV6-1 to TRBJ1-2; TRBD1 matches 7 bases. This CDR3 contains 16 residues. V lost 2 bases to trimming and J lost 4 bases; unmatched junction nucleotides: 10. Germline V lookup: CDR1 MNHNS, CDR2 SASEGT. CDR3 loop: CASSENLHRGGYGYTF. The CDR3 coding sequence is TGTGCCAGCAGTGAAAATCTACACAGGGGAGGCTATGGCTACACCTTC.

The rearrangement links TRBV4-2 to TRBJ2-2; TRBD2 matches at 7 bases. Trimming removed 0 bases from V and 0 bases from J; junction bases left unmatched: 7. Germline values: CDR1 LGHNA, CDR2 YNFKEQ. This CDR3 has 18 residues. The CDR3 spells CASSQDGGVHANTGELFF. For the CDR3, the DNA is TGTGCCAGCAGCCAAGATGGGGGGGTACACGCGAACACCGGGGAGCTGTTTTTT.